These 8 T cell receptor beta chains were sequenced from one sample in a study of T cell changes during pregnancy in multiple sclerosis. Sequencing used immunoSEQ multiplex PCR; TCRdb keeps in-frame clones, though not all of them. The sample lists approximately 70,000 clones, approximately 90% occurring once. This material consisted of peripheral blood, taken in the first trimester of pregnancy. All receptors come from a female donor in good health, enrolled as a control in a pregnancy study.

V and J are TRBV25-1 and TRBJ2-1; 11 bases are shared with TRBD2. The V and J ends lost 6 bases and 7 bases, in that order; junction bases with no gene match: 14. Germline CDR1 is MGHDK and CDR2 is SYGVNS. CDR3 length equals 17 residues. The DNA for the CDR3 is TGTGCCAGCAGCCCTCCGCCGGTAGCGGGAGGGCTGAATGAGCAGTTCTTC. This encodes CASSPPPVAGGLNEQFF.

The chain uses TRBV6-1 and TRBJ2-1; D possibly corresponds to TRBD2 (5 bases). CDR1 is MNHNS and CDR2 is SASEGT in the germline V gene. The CDR3 has 15 amino acids. The ends were cut back, 7 bases at V and 2 bases at J, with 15 bases in the middle. CDR3 sequence: CASMERVGAYNEQFF. The DNA of the CDR3 is TGTGCCAGCATGGAGAGGGTGGGCGCCTACAATGAGCAGTTCTTC.

The rearrangement links TRBV5-1 to TRBJ2-3, with a weak D call TRBD2 (6 bases). Germline CDR1 reads SGHRS; CDR2 reads YFSETQ. CDR3 length: 16 amino acids. V was shortened by 3 bases and J by 0 bases, with 14 bases between the two germline ends. For the CDR3, the DNA is TGCGCCAGCAGCTCGGGAAGTAGCGGTAGCACAGATACGCAGTATTTT. Protein sequence: CASSSGSSGSTDTQYF. Variable domain in full (rest from reference TRBV5-1 and TRBJ2-3): KAGVTQTPRYLIKTRGQQVTLSCSPISGHRSVSWYQQTPGQGLQFLFEYFSETQRNKGNFPGRFSGRQFSNSRSEMNVSTLELGDSALYLCASSSGSSGSTDTQYFGPGTRLTVL.

The V gene is TRBV2, the J gene TRBJ1-5, with D tentatively TRBD1 (5 bases). The CDR3 runs to 15 residues. V lost 6 bases and J 2 bases, leaving 14 bases between the germline ends. Per the germline V gene, CDR1 is SNHLY and CDR2 is FYNNEI. This CDR3 is CASRGGGVGNQPQHF. The CDR3 DNA sequence: TGTGCCAGCAGGGGGGGAGGGGTTGGCAATCAGCCCCAGCATTTT.

This chain joins TRBV5-6 and TRBJ2-7; 7 nucleotides align to TRBD1. The CDR3 sequence is 14 residues long. Germline-derived CDR1 and CDR2 are SGHDT and YYEEEE. Losses at the gene ends were 0 bases for V and 6 bases for J; bases not matched to a gene: 6. The CDR3 here is CASSLERQGGEQYF. The CDR3 nucleotides are TGTGCCAGCAGCTTGGAGAGACAGGGTGGCGAGCAGTACTTC.

This chain joins TRBV5-6 and TRBJ1-3; 9 positions match TRBD1. With 3 bases clipped from V and 4 bases from J, the junction kept 8 bases outside the gene matches. This CDR3 contains 16 residues. The germline gives CDR1 SGHDT, CDR2 YYEEEE. CDR3 protein: CASSSTRTGAGNTIYF. The CDR3 nucleotides read TGTGCCAGCAGCTCTACAAGGACAGGGGCAGGAAACACCATATATTTT. The whole variable domain, filled in from reference TRBV5-6 and TRBJ1-3, reads DAGVTQSPTHLIKTRGQQVTLRCSPKSGHDTVSWYQQALGQGPQFIFQYYEEEERQRGNFPDRFSGHQFPNYSSELNVNALLLGDSALYLCASSSTRTGAGNTIYFGEGSWLTVV.

The chain joins TRBV2 to TRBJ2-7; 7 bases map to TRBD2. CDR3 length: 18 amino acids. Germline V gene sequence: CDR1 SNHLY, CDR2 FYNNEI. Trimming at V came to 3 bases and at J to 2 bases, leaving 16 bases not matched to a gene. For the CDR3, the DNA is TGTGCCAGCAGTGATGAAGCGGGGAGCAAATACAAAACCTACGAGCAGTACTTC. Translating gives CASSDEAGSKYKTYEQYF.

CDR3 region: CASSSSPTAYNGNEQFF. As DNA, the CDR3 is TGTGCCAGCAGCTCCAGCCCGACAGCCTACAACGGCAATGAGCAGTTCTTC. The chain recombines TRBV5-5 with TRBJ2-1, with D possibly being TRBD1 (5 bases). V dropped 3 bases and J dropped 6 bases, with 22 bases sitting between them. CDR3 length: 17 residues. Germline assignment: CDR1 SGHKS and CDR2 YYEKEE (reference sequence). The entire variable domain, with the rest obtained from reference TRBV5-5 and TRBJ2-1, is as follows: DAGVTQSPTHLIKTRGQQVTLRCSPISGHKSVSWYQQVLGQGPQFIFQYYEKEERGRGNFPDRFSARQFPNYSSELNVNALLLGDSALYLCASSSSPTAYNGNEQFFGPGTRLTVL.